These T cell receptor beta chains were read from a single sample in a study of CD8+ T cells in alopecia areata. TCRdb keeps only in-frame clones here, not all; method: immunoSEQ multiplex PCR. The table records 35,000 to 50,000 clones, 92% of them present only once. Sequencing was performed on CD8+ T cells sorted from blood, taken at week 24, from a patient treated with tofacitinib. These receptors were collected from a human donor with alopecia areata. Each CDR3 is given with its conserved first and last residue. A D gene is named only where the DNA matches it firmly. Clone size is stated in some rows and not others, as once, few, many or a class when expanded.

18 TRBJ2-4 NA NA TRBV27 CASSSLGRDSLAKNIQYF TGTGCCAGCAGTTCTCTGGGTCGGGACTCCTTAGCCAAAAACATTCAGTACTTC
13 TRBJ2-7 NA TRBD1 TRBV28 CASRYRTGNEQYF TGTGCCAGCAGATATAGGACAGGGAACGAGCAGTACTTC
17 TRBJ1-3 NA TRBD1 TRBV6-1 CASSDWGQGAPGNTIYF TGTGCCAGCAGTGATTGGGGACAGGGGGCGCCGGGAAACACCATATATTTT
18 TRBJ2-3 NA TRBD2 TRBV25-1 CASSEWGGDLASTDTQYF TGTGCCAGCAGTGAATGGGGGGGGGACCTTGCGAGCACAGATACGCAGTATTTT
15 TRBJ2-1 medium-sized NA TRBV6-4 CASSDSIQGGNEQFF TGTGCCAGCAGTGACTCGATTCAGGGAGGCAATGAGCAGTTCTTC
17 TRBJ2-5 NA TRBD1 TRBV4-1 CASSQALGQMNQETQYF TGCGCCAGCAGCCAAGCCCTGGGACAGATGAACCAAGAGACCCAGTACTTC
17 TRBJ2-7 NA NA TRBV11-2 CASSLDLTGEGTYEQYF TGTGCCAGCAGCTTAGACTTGACAGGCGAAGGTACCTACGAGCAGTACTTC
15 TRBJ2-7 NA NA TRBV27 CASSLKGGFSYEQYF TGTGCCAGCAGTTTAAAAGGGGGTTTTTCCTACGAGCAGTACTTC
14 TRBJ2-3 NA NA TRBV9 CASSADKSTDTQYF TGTGCCAGCAGCGCTGACAAGAGCACAGATACGCAGTATTTT
15 TRBJ2-3 NA TRBD2 TRBV13 CASSLPSGLTDTQYF TGTGCCAGCAGCTTACCTAGCGGACTCACAGATACGCAGTATTTT
13 TRBJ2-7 NA NA TRBV27 CASRSLASYEQYF TGTGCCAGCAGATCACTAGCCTCCTACGAGCAGTACTTC
15 TRBJ2-5 NA NA TRBV9 CASSPVRRLQETQYF TGTGCCAGCAGCCCCGTCCGGAGACTCCAAGAGACCCAGTACTTC
14 TRBJ1-5 NA NA TRBV4-1 CASSQEFLDQPQHF TGCGCCAGCAGCCAAGAATTTTTGGATCAGCCCCAGCATTTT
14 TRBJ1-1 NA NA TRBV29-1 CSAGRTYANTEAFF TGCAGCGCCGGCCGAACTTATGCGAACACTGAAGCTTTCTTT
16 TRBJ2-5 once NA TRBV7-9 CASSFLGGDSQETQYF TGTGCCAGCAGTTTCCTGGGCGGGGACAGCCAAGAGACCCAGTACTTC
13 TRBJ1-1 NA NA TRBV7-9 CASSSDGNTEAFF TGTGCCAGCAGTTCCGACGGGAACACTGAAGCTTTCTTT
17 TRBJ1-2 few TRBD1 TRBV7-9 CASSLAEKTGTFYGYTF TGTGCCAGCAGCTTAGCGGAAAAGACAGGGACCTTCTATGGCTACACCTTC
16 TRBJ2-7 NA NA TRBV5-6 CASSSLGAGLKGEQYF TGTGCCAGCAGCTCGCTCGGTGCAGGCCTAAAGGGAGAGCAGTACTTC
14 TRBJ2-1 NA NA TRBV28 CASSHRGGAGEQFF TGTGCCAGCAGCCACCGCGGGGGCGCGGGTGAGCAGTTCTTC
13 TRBJ2-7 once TRBD1 TRBV29-1 CSFRGQGFDEQYF TGCAGCTTCAGGGGACAGGGGTTCGACGAGCAGTACTTC
14 TRBJ2-1 NA NA TRBV5-6 CASSFGSQGDEQFF TGTGCCAGCAGCTTCGGGAGCCAGGGGGATGAGCAGTTCTTC
12 TRBJ2-1 NA NA TRBV10-3 CAISEPDDEQFF TGTGCCATCAGTGAGCCGGATGACGAGCAGTTCTTC
16 TRBJ2-1 NA NA TRBV29-1 CSVGEGSGYNYNEQFF TGCAGCGTTGGCGAGGGTAGCGGATACAACTACAATGAGCAGTTCTTC
13 TRBJ2-7 NA TRBD2 TRBV27 CASSGTNPYEQYF TGTGCCAGCTCCGGGACTAATCCCTACGAGCAGTACTTC
13 TRBJ2-5 NA TRBD2 TRBV6-6 CASSLAGGETQYF TGTGCCAGCAGTTTAGCGGGGGGGGAGACCCAGTACTTC
13 TRBJ2-7 NA NA TRBV28 CASRGAGDREQYF TGTGCCAGCAGGGGCGCAGGGGATCGAGAGCAGTACTTC
14 TRBJ2-7 NA NA TRBV12-5 CASGSGSDTYEQYF TGTGCTAGTGGTTCCGGGTCCGATACCTACGAGCAGTACTTC
15 TRBJ1-6 NA NA TRBV14 CASSPSGPSNSPLHF TGTGCCAGCAGCCCAAGCGGCCCCTCCAATTCACCCCTCCACTTT
15 TRBJ2-1 NA TRBD1 TRBV7-9 CASSLLTGDYNEQFF TGTGCCAGCAGCTTACTGACAGGGGATTACAATGAGCAGTTCTTC
15 TRBJ2-1 few NA TRBV7-2 CASSLLIGAYNEQFF TGTGCCAGCAGCCTTCTGATAGGGGCTTACAATGAGCAGTTCTTC
12 TRBJ2-1 once NA TRBV7-9 CASSLANNEQFF TGTGCCAGCAGCTTAGCGAACAATGAGCAGTTCTTC
16 TRBJ2-2 NA TRBD2 TRBV6-1 CASSEEGRANTGELFF TGTGCCAGCAGTGAAGAGGGGAGGGCGAACACCGGGGAGCTGTTTTTT